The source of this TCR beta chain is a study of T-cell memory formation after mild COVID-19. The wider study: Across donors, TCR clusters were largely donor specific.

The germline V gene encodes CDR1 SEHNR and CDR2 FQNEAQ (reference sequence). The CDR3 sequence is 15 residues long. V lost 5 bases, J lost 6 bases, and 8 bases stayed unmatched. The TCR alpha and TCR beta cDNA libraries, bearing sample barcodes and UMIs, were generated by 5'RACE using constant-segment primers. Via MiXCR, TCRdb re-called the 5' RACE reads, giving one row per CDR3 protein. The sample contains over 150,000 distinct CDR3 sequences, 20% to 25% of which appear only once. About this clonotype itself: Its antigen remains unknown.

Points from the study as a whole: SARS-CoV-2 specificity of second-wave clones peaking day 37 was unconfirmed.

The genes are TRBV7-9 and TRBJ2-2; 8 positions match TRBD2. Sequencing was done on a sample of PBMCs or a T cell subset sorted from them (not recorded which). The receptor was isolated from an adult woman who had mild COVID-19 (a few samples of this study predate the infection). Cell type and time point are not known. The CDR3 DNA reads TGTGCCAGCAGCGGTGAGAGCGGGAGTTCCGGGGAGCTGTTTTTT. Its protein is CASSGESGSSGELFF.